Described below is a single T cell receptor (beta chain) sequence and its context. The V gene lost 4 bases and the J gene lost 2 bases, with 8 bases spanning the gap. Germline V gene data show CDR1 as MDHEN and CDR2 as SYDVKM. The CDR3 is 13 residues long. Per the authors' pipeline: It was from reference gene primer amplification that nucleated cell counts were estimated. Assay: immunoSEQ multiplex PCR; the TCRdb copy retains only in-frame clones and omits some. V, J and clone size are taken as reported in that table, and D and trimming were inferred from the DNA itself. The table has about 99,000 clones, 87% seen once; the top ten hold over 12%. The data are from a study of blood T cell repertoires in COVID-19.

The V gene is TRBV28, the J gene TRBJ2-5; D is unresolved. Sequenced: peripheral blood. This TCR was sampled from a man in his fifties with acute or convalescent COVID-19. The CDR3 DNA follows: TGTGCCAGCAGTTCTCGGTTTCAAGAGACCCAGTACTTC. Translation gives CASSSRFQETQYF.